The next 9 T cell receptor beta chains were all read from a single sample in a study of response to subunit inactivated influenza vaccine. TCRdb called the RT-PCR reads again in MiXCR, with one record for every CDR3 protein. The repertoire holds some 520,000 distinct CDR3 sequences, about 15% seen once, with over 2.5% in the top ten. Here the sequenced sample was CD4+ T cells sorted from PBMCs, taken less than 30 months after vaccination. The receptors were gathered from a man between 50 and 69 years old who received an inactivated influenza vaccine.

This sequence joins TRBV7-9 and TRBJ2-1, with 9 bases matching TRBD1. This CDR3 is 12 amino acids long. The junction had 0 bases not matched to a gene; V was cut back by 6 bases and J by 6 bases. CDR1 and CDR2 (germline): SEHNR, FQNEAQ (reference sequence). In DNA, the CDR3 is TGTGCCAGCAGGGGACAGGGCAATGAGCAGTTCTTC. Translation gives CASRGQGNEQFF.

This clonotype was seen more than once but under ten times. J is TRBJ2-1 and V is TRBV9; 7 positions agree with TRBD2. CDR1 SGDLS and CDR2 YYNGEE come from the germline V gene. V was clipped by 2 bases and J by 5 bases; unmatched bases: 10. The CDR3 consists of 16 residues. CDR3 protein: CASSVRSRESHNEQFF. The CDR3 bases are TGTGCCAGCAGCGTTAGGTCGCGGGAGTCCCACAATGAGCAGTTCTTC.

This clonotype was picked up a small number of times. The chain recombines TRBV4-1 with TRBJ2-2, with 15 bases that match TRBD2. Germline CDR1 MGHRA, CDR2 YSYEKL. V shed 4 bases, J shed 7 bases, and the junction held 10 bases outside the gene matches. The CDR3 consists of 18 residues. CDR3 sequence (DNA): TGCGCCAGCAGCCGGATCGGACTAGCGGGAGGGACGAGCGGGGAGCTGTTTTTT. Its protein product is CASSRIGLAGGTSGELFF.

V gene TRBV20-1 combines with J gene TRBJ2-7, with 9 bases lining up with TRBD1. V shed 5 bases and J 4 bases; nucleotides not matched to a gene: 9. Per the germline V gene, CDR1 is DFQATT and CDR2 is SNEGSKA (reference sequence). CDR3 length equals 14 residues. The CDR3 here is CSARAGTGYYEQYF. Here the CDR3 DNA reads TGCAGTGCTCGAGCCGGGACAGGGTATTACGAGCAGTACTTC.

This chain links TRBV5-6 with TRBJ2-1; the match to TRBD2 covers 7 bases. The CDR3 length is 16 residues. Per the germline V gene, CDR1 is SGHDT and CDR2 is YYEEEE. Unmatched junction bases numbered 13, after V lost 4 bases and J lost 6 bases. The CDR3 loop reads CASSPPGRLIGNEQFF. The CDR3 region has the DNA TGTGCCAGCAGCCCCCCCGGGAGGTTAATTGGCAATGAGCAGTTCTTC. The variable domain in full, completed from reference TRBV5-6 and TRBJ2-1, reads DAGVTQSPTHLIKTRGQQVTLRCSPKSGHDTVSWYQQALGQGPQFIFQYYEEEERQRGNFPDRFSGHQFPNYSSELNVNALLLGDSALYLCASSPPGRLIGNEQFFGPGTRLTVL.

This rearrangement joins TRBV20-1 to TRBJ2-1; D is unclear. Germline V lookup: CDR1 DFQATT, CDR2 SNEGSKA (reference sequence). V gave up 0 bases and J gave up 8 bases, with 14 bases separating them. The CDR3 runs 14 residues. The CDR3 coding sequence is TGCAGTGCTAGAGAGGGTGCCGTTAACGATGAGCAGTTCTTC. Translated, it gives CSAREGAVNDEQFF.

Worth noting for this clonotype: At one end the junction does not follow the germline gene, possibly because of a read error. V is TRBV29-1 and J is TRBJ2-7; no firm D call. The CDR3 covers 14 residues. Germline V CDR1 and CDR2: SQVTM, ANQGSEA. The CDR3 region has the DNA TGCAGCGTAACACACCGGACGGGTACCTACGGGCAGTACTTC. This sequence encodes CSVTHRTGTYGQYF.

The chain carries TRBV7-2 and TRBJ2-7; D not resolved. Trimming removed 2 bases from V and 3 bases from J, with 8 bases in between. Germline CDR1 is SGHTA and CDR2 is FQGNSA. CDR3 length: 13 amino acids. The CDR3 DNA reads TGTGCCAGCAGCTTAATGCTTGACTACGAGCAGTACTTC. Encoded protein: CASSLMLDYEQYF. Full variable domain (rest looked up from reference TRBV7-2 and TRBJ2-7): GAGVSQSPSNKVTEKGKDVELRCDPISGHTALYWYRQSLGQGLEFLIYFQGNSAPDKSGLPSDRFSAERTGGSVSTLTIQRTQQEDSAVYLCASSLMLDYEQYFGPGTRLTVT.

The chain combines TRBV11-2 with TRBJ2-7, with 9 nucleotides matching TRBD1. The CDR3 has 14 residues. Trimming removed 3 bases from V and 4 bases from J; junction bases left unmatched: 4. Germline values: CDR1 SGHAT, CDR2 FQNNGV. The CDR3, as DNA: TGTGCCAGCAGCTTGGGGACAGGGATATACGAGCAGTACTTC. Protein sequence: CASSLGTGIYEQYF.